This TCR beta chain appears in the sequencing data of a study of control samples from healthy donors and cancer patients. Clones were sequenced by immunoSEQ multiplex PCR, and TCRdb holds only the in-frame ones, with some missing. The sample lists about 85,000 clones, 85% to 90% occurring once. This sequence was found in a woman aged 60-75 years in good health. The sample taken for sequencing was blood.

CDR3 amino acids: CASSVAGSYEQYF. The CDR3 DNA is TGTGCCAGCAGTGTAGCGGGAAGCTACGAGCAGTACTTC. The chain employs TRBV7-9 and TRBJ2-7; 8 nucleotides align to TRBD2. V lost 6 bases to trimming and J lost 3 bases; unmatched junction nucleotides: 4. The CDR3 is made up of 13 amino acids. Germline values: CDR1 SEHNR, CDR2 FQNEAQ (reference sequence).